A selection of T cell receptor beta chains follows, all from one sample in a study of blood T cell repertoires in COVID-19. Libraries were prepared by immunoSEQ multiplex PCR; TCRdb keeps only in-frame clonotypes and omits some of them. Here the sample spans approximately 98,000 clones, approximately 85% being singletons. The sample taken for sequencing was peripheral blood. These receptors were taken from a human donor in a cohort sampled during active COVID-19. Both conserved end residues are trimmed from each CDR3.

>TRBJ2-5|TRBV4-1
ASSQGDSKETQY
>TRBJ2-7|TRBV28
ASSFVAGGMEQY
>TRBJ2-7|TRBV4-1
ASSQEGGYEQY
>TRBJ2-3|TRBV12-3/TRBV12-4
ASRRQGMDTQY
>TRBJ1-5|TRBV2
ASSLNQPQH
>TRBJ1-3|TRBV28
ASSYFLSSGNTIY
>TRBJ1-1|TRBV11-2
ASSSRWDREAF
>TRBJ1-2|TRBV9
ASSARKGQNSPNYGYT
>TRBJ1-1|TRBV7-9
ASSPRGLNTEAF
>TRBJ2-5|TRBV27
ASSSWDTQETQY
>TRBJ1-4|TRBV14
ASSLIGTAYEKLF
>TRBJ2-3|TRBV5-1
ASSLARGREGHGTDTQY
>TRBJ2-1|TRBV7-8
ASSLRQGSFSYNEQF
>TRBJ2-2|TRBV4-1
ASSQPWVSRAGELF
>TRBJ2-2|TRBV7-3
ASSLGLAGVTGELF
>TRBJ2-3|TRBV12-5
ASGTDRNTQY
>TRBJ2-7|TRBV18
ASSPSSGSVDEQY
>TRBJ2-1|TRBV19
ASSIGLAPDEQF
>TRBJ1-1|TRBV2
AIKTGARNTEAF
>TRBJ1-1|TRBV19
ASTYPGRTEAF
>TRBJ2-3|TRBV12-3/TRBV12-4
ASSPQGYTQY
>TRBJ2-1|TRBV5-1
ASTIGFYNEQF
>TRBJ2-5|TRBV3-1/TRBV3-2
ASSQRGGAWETQY
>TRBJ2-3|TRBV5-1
ASSSRRRPSTDTQY
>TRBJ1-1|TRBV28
ASSLAGRNTEAF
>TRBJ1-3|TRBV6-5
ASRLGGAGNTIY
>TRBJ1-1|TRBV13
ASSLRDRGNDEAF
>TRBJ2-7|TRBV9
ASSVVGGQADWSSYEQY
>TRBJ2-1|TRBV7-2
ASSLFKGGGGYNEQF
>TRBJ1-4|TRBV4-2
ASSQDPSRSANEKLF
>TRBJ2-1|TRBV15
ATSPRTGLREQF
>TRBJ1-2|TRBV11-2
ASTPSQESTYGYT
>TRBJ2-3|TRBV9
ASSVANVENTQY
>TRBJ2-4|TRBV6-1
ASSATGGWSKNIQY
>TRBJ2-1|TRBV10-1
ASSESSAGRVGRYNEQF
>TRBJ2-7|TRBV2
ASRDSYYEQY
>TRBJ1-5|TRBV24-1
ATSGQGAVQPQH
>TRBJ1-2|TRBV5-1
ASSLGSQGAYGGYT
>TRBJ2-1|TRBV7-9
ASSLTPFYEQF
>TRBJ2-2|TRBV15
ATSRLTTNTGELF
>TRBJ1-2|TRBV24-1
ATSDGASGGHGYT
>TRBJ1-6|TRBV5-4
ASSLEQGSYNSPLH
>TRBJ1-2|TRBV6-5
ASSPSGGMDGYT
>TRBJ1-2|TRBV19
ASSTDRGTGWLGYT
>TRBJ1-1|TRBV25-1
ASSEWGGNTEAF
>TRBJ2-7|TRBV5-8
AIPTETYEQY
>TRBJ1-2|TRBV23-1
ASSQSPSFPYGYT
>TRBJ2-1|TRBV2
ATSGQGVEQF